A single sample gave rise to the 10 T cell receptor beta chains below, sequenced in a study of cytomegalovirus exposure and HLA in healthy donors. Only in-frame clones appear in the TCRdb table, and some are missing; sequencing was by immunoSEQ multiplex PCR. The top ten hold about a tenth of the sample, which has under 200,000 clones, around nine tenths seen once. The sequenced sample was PBMCs. Every receptor here comes from a woman younger than 35 in good health and CMV-seropositive.

The CDR3 sequence: CASRRQGLNTEAFF. The DNA for the CDR3 is TGCGCCAGCAGGAGACAGGGCCTGAACACTGAAGCTTTCTTT. This chain links TRBV5-1 with TRBJ1-1; 7 nucleotides match TRBD1. Germline-derived CDR1 and CDR2 are SGHRS and YFSETQ. This CDR3 region has 14 residues. The ends lost 5 bases at V and 0 bases at J; junction bases unmatched: 4.

V is TRBV2 and J is TRBJ1-1, with 7 bases fitting TRBD1. After removal of 6 bases from V and 2 bases from J, the junction contained 9 bases not matched to a gene. The germline V gene has CDR1 SNHLY and CDR2 FYNNEI. The CDR3 contains 15 residues. The CDR3 region is CASRAPDRANTEAFF. The DNA of the CDR3 is TGTGCCAGCAGGGCTCCCGACAGGGCCAACACTGAAGCTTTCTTT.

The gene calls are TRBV2 and TRBJ2-7; 8 bases map to TRBD1. Germline loops: CDR1 SNHLY, CDR2 FYNNEI. Trimming removed 5 bases from V and 6 bases from J; junction bases left unmatched: 3. The CDR3 extends over 12 amino acids. The CDR3 region has the DNA TGTGCCAGCAGTCTGACAGGGGTCGAGCAGTACTTC. Translated, it gives CASSLTGVEQYF.

The chain combines TRBV7-2 with TRBJ2-1; D might be TRBD1 (7 bases). CDR1 and CDR2 from the germline V gene are SGHTA and FQGNSA. V lost 1 base, J lost 8 bases, and 12 bases lay in between. CDR3 length equals 14 residues. DNA of the CDR3: TGTGCCAGCAGCTTAGATCAGGGGGGCGATGAGCAGTTCTTC. It is translated as CASSLDQGGDEQFF.

The V gene is TRBV9, the J gene TRBJ2-3, with TRBD2 identical over 9 bases. The germline CDR1 and CDR2 sequences are SGDLS and YYNGEE. The V gene end was trimmed by 7 bases and the J gene end by 3 bases; junction bases not matched to a gene: 6. The CDR3 contains 14 residues. This CDR3 reads CASSNSGSTDTQYF. The DNA of the CDR3 is TGTGCCAGCTCCAATAGCGGGAGTACAGATACGCAGTATTTT. The complete variable domain, with remaining parts taken from reference TRBV9 and TRBJ2-3, reads DSGVTQTPKHLITATGQRVTLRCSPRSGDLSVYWYQQSLDQGLQFLIQYYNGEERAKGNILERFSAQQFPDLHSELNLSSLELGDSALYFCASSNSGSTDTQYFGPGTRLTVL.

The chain links TRBV5-1 to TRBJ1-2; D is possibly TRBD1 (5 bases). The germline V gene encodes CDR1 SGHRS and CDR2 YFSETQ. V was cut by 0 bases and J by 3 bases, with 12 bases left in between. This CDR3 contains 15 residues. As DNA, the CDR3 is TGCGCCAGCAGCTTGGACGGGGGATCAGACTATGGCTACACCTTC. This encodes CASSLDGGSDYGYTF.

This clone has a handful of counts. The V call is TRBV4-1, the J call TRBJ2-1; a possible D gene is TRBD1 (5 bases). The CDR3 contains 15 residues. V was cut by 1 base and J by 8 bases, with 15 bases left in between. Germline V gene data show CDR1 as MGHRA and CDR2 as YSYEKL. The CDR3 sequence is CASSQVITGSDEQFF. The CDR3 region has the DNA TGCGCCAGCAGCCAAGTTATAACAGGTAGTGATGAGCAGTTCTTC.

The chain uses TRBV27 and TRBJ2-2; no clear D gene. The CDR3 length is 14 residues. The germline V gene encodes CDR1 MNHEY and CDR2 SMNVEV (reference sequence). V gave up 7 bases and J gave up 1 base, with 10 bases separating them. Here the CDR3 DNA reads TGTGCCAGCACCATTCAGATGAACACCGGGGAGCTGTTTTTT. The encoded protein is CASTIQMNTGELFF.

The rearrangement joins TRBV7-3 to TRBJ1-1, with D maybe TRBD1 (5 bases). V was shortened by 5 bases and J by 8 bases, with 18 bases between the two germline ends. CDR1 and CDR2 (germline): SGHTA, FQGTGA. The CDR3 covers 14 residues. The CDR3 DNA sequence: TGTGCCAGCAGCCCCACGACCGGGGGTACAGAAGCTTTCTTT. Protein sequence: CASSPTTGGTEAFF.

The V call is TRBV10-3, the J call TRBJ1-1, with 8 positions matching TRBD1. Germline CDR1 and CDR2: ENHRY and SYGVKD. V shed 0 bases, J shed 4 bases, and the junction held 22 bases outside the gene matches. The CDR3 has 21 amino acids. The CDR3 DNA follows: TGTGCCATCAGTGAGTCGCAGGGGGCGGCTTCAAATATCGGATGGAGCACTGAAGCTTTCTTT. Translation: CAISESQGAASNIGWSTEAFF.